This record looks at one T cell receptor beta chain sequence and its context. Its matching antigen is unknown. Trimming at V came to 4 bases and at J to 3 bases, leaving 5 bases not matched to a gene. The germline CDR1 and CDR2 sequences are KGHSH and LQKENI. CDR3 length: 15 residues. Sequenced by immunoSEQ multiplex PCR; TCRdb stores in-frame clones only, minus some. This sample carries 43,000 or so clones, 83% of them seen once, and the ten largest clones take less than 50%. The source of the sample is a study of Ad26.COV2.S vaccination and SARS-CoV-2 variants. Study outcomes and limitations: CD8+ and CD4+ T cells specific for spike reportedly responded with substantial breadth after vaccination.

The clonotype originates from a human donor who had recovered from COVID-19. The specimen was peripheral blood, collected after recovery from COVID-19. This rearrangement joins TRBV18 to TRBJ2-3; 9 bases map to TRBD1. The CDR3 DNA follows: TGTGCCAGCTCACGCAGGACAGGGGCGACAGATACGCAGTATTTT. It codes for CASSRRTGATDTQYF. Using reference TRBV18 and TRBJ2-3 for the parts outside the CDR3, the full variable domain is NAGVMQNPRHLVRRRGQEARLRCSPMKGHSHVYWYRQLPEEGLKFMVYLQKENIIDESGMPKERFSAEFPKEGPSILRIQQVVRGDSAAYFCASSRRTGATDTQYFGPGTRLTVL.